Below, 5 T cell receptor beta chains from the same sample are listed, as sequenced in a study of T cell responses to AZD1222 COVID-19 vaccine. Profiled with immunoSEQ multiplex PCR; TCRdb holds only in-frame clones, not every one. The top ten clones hold approximately 8.8% of a sample with some 120,000 clones, roughly nine tenths of them seen once. Sample: peripheral blood, taken 28 days after the second AZD1222 dose. The receptors shown here come from an adult who received the AZD1222 COVID-19 vaccine.

The chain couples TRBV19 to TRBJ1-2, with TRBD1 as a possible D gene (5 bases). The germline V and J ends were trimmed by 5 bases and 4 bases, with 11 bases remaining between them. This CDR3 is built from 13 residues. CDR1 LNHDA and CDR2 SQIVND come from the germline V gene (reference sequence). The CDR3 nucleotides are TGTGCCAGTAGTGCGACAGCAATCTATGGCTACACCTTC. This codes for CASSATAIYGYTF.

This rearrangement joins TRBV5-1 to TRBJ1-1, with D hard to call. This CDR3 region has 14 residues. CDR1 and CDR2 from the germline V gene are SGHRS and YFSETQ. The ends were cut back, 3 bases at V and 4 bases at J, with 13 bases in the middle. The CDR3, as DNA: TGCGCCAGCAGCTATTTGGAAGAGTCCACTGAAGCTTTCTTT. Residues: CASSYLEESTEAFF.

About this clone itself: Other nucleotide sequences in the sample specify the same CDR3. The V and J genes are TRBV3-1 (or the pseudogene TRBV3-2) and TRBJ1-3; D gene uncertain. The CDR3 loop spans 15 amino acids. CDR1 is LGHDT, CDR2 YNNKEL, per germline (reference sequence). The V end lost 1 base, the J end lost 1 base, and 8 bases lay between the germline ends. CDR3 coding DNA: TGTGCCAGCAGCCAAGGAAGCAGATCTGGAAACACCATATATTTT. This translates into CASSQGSRSGNTIYF.

This chain joins TRBV6-2 or TRBV6-3 and TRBJ2-2, with TRBD1 identical over 7 bases. The CDR3 covers 17 residues. The V gene's germline CDR1 is MNHEY and CDR2 SVGEGT. The V gene end was trimmed by 1 base and the J gene end by 1 base; junction bases not matched to a gene: 6. Written as DNA, the CDR3 is TGTGCCAGCAGTTACTATGGACAGGCGGGGAACACCGGGGAGCTGTTTTTT. Translation gives CASSYYGQAGNTGELFF.

The rearrangement uses TRBV6-5 and TRBJ2-5; D is perhaps TRBD1 (6 bases). The germline CDR1 and CDR2 sequences are MNHEY and SVGAGI. This CDR3 region has 14 residues. The V gene lost 2 bases and the J gene lost 5 bases, with 12 bases spanning the gap. In nucleotides, the CDR3 is TGTGCCAGCAGTTACGCAGGGGCGTTGGAGACCCAGTACTTC. It specifies CASSYAGALETQYF.